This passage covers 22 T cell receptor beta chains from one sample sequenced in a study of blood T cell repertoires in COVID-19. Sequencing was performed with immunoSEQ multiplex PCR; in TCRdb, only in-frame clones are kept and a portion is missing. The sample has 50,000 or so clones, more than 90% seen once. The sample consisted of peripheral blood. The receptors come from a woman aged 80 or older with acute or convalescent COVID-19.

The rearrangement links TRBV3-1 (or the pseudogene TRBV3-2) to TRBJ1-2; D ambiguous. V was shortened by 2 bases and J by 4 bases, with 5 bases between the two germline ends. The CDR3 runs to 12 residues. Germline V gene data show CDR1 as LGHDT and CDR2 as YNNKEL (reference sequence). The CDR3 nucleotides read TGTGCCAGCAGCCAACGGGTCTATGGCTACACCTTC. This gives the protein CASSQRVYGYTF.

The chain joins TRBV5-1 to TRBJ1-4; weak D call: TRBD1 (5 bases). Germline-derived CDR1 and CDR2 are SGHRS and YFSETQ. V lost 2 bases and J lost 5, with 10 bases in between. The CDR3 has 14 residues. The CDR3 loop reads CASSFGGANEKLFF. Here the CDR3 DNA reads TGCGCCAGCAGCTTTGGTGGGGCAAATGAAAAACTGTTTTTT.

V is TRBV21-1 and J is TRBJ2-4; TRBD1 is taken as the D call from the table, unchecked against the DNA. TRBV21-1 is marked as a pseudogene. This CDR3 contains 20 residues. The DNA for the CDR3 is TGTGCCAGCATGAGAACAGGGTATGGCACCGGGCCCACCAGCAAAAACATTCAGTACTTC. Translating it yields CASMRTGYGTGPTSKNIQYF.

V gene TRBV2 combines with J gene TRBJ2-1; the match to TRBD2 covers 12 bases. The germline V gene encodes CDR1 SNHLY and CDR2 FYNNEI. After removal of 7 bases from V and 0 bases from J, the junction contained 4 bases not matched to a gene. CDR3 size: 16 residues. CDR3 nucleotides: TGTGCCAGCACCGGGACTAGCGGGCCCTCCTACAATGAGCAGTTCTTC. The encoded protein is CASTGTSGPSYNEQFF.

Here the CDR3 reads CSADRVEKLFF. The CDR3 DNA reads as TGCAGTGCAGACAGGGTTGAAAAACTGTTTTTT. This chain joins TRBV20-1 and TRBJ1-4, with 7 bases matching TRBD1. The ends lost 6 bases at V and 7 bases at J; junction bases unmatched: 2. CDR3 length equals 11 residues. Per germline, CDR1 DFQATT and CDR2 SNEGSKA (reference sequence).

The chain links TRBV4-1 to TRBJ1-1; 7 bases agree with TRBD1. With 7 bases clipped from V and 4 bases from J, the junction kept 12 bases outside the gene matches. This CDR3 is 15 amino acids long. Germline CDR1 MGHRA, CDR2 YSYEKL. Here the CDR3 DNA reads TGCGCCAGCACCCGAGCAGGGGGTACGGGCACTGAAGCTTTCTTT. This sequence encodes CASTRAGGTGTEAFF.

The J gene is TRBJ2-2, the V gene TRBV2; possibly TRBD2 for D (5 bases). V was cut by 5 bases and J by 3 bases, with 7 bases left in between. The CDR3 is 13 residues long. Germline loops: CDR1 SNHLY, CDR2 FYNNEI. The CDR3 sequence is CASSWTHTGELFF. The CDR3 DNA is TGTGCCAGCAGTTGGACTCACACCGGGGAGCTGTTTTTT.

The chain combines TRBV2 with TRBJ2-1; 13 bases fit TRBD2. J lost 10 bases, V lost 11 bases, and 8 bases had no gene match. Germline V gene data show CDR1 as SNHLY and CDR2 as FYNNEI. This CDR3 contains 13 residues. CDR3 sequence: CAGGLAGTGEQFF. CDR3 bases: TGTGCCGGGGGACTAGCGGGGACGGGGGAGCAGTTCTTC.

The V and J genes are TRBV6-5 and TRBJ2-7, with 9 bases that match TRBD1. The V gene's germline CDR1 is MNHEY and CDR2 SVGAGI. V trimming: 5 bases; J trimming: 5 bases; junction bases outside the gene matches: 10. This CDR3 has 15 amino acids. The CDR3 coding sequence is TGTGCCAGCAGTCCCCTACGGACAGGGGATCACGAGCAGTACTTC. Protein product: CASSPLRTGDHEQYF.

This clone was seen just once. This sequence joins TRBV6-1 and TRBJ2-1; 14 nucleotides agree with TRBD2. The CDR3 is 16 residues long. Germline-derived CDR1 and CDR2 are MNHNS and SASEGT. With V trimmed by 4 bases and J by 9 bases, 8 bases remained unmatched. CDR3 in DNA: TGTGCCAGCAGTGTTGGGACTAGCGGGAGTAGGGGTGAGCAGTTCTTC. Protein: CASSVGTSGSRGEQFF.

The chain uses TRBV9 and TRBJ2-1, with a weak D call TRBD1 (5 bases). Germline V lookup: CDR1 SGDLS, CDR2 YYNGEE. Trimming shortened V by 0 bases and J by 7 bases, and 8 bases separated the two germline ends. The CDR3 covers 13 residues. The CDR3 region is CASSVGGVNEQFF. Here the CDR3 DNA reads TGTGCCAGCAGCGTAGGGGGCGTGAATGAGCAGTTCTTC.

CDR3 bases: TGTGCCAGCAGTGAATTGAGGGGGACTGAAGCTTTCTTT. The encoded protein is CASSELRGTEAFF. This chain connects TRBV6-1 to TRBJ1-1; D is perhaps TRBD1 (6 bases). The CDR3 loop spans 13 amino acids. Trimming cost V 2 bases and J 5 bases, with 9 bases left between them. Germline V gene sequence: CDR1 MNHNS, CDR2 SASEGT.

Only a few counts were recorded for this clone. The CDR3: CAWGLAGASYEQYF. Written as DNA, the CDR3 is TGTGCCTGGGGACTAGCGGGAGCCTCCTACGAGCAGTACTTC. The V gene is TRBV30, the J gene TRBJ2-7, with 13 bases matching TRBD2. The CDR3 covers 14 residues. Germline CDR1 reads GTSNPN; CDR2 reads SVGIG (reference sequence). After removal of 5 bases from V and 0 bases from J, the junction contained 1 base not matched to a gene.

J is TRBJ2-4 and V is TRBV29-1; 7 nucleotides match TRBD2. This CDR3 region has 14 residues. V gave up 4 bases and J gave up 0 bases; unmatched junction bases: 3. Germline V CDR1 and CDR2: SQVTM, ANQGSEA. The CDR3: CSVGAGEAKNIQYF. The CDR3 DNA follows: TGCAGCGTTGGGGCGGGAGAAGCCAAAAACATTCAGTACTTC.

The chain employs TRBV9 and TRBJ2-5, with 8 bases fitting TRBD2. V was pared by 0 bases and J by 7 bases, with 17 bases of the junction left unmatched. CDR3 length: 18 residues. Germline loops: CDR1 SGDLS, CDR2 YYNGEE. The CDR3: CASSVGPPGLGAPWTQYF. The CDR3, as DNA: TGTGCCAGCAGCGTAGGACCCCCGGGACTAGGGGCTCCTTGGACCCAGTACTTC.

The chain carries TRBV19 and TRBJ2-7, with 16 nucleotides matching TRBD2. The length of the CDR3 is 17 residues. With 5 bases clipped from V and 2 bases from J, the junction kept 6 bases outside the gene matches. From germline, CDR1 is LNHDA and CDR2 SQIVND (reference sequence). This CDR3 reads CASSPAGLAGGTYEQYF. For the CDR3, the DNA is TGTGCCAGTAGTCCGGCGGGACTAGCGGGAGGGACCTACGAGCAGTACTTC. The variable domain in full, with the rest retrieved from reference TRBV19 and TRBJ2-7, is DGGITQSPKYLFRKEGQNVTLSCEQNLNHDAMYWYRQDPGQGLRLIYYSQIVNDFQKGDIAEGYSVSREKKESFPLTVTSAQKNPTAFYLCASSPAGLAGGTYEQYFGPGTRLTVT.

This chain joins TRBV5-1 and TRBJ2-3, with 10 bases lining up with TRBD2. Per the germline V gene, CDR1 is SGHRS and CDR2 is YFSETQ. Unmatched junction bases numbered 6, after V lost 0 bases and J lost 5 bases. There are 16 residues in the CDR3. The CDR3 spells CASSLGRASGRDTQYF. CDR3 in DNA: TGCGCCAGCAGCTTGGGGCGGGCTAGCGGGAGAGATACGCAGTATTTT.

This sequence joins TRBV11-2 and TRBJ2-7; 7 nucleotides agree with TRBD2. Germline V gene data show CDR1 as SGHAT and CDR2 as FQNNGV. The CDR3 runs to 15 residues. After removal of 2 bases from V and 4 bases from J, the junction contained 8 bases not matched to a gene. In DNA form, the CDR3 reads TGTGCCAGCAGCTTAAGTAGGCTAGCGGATTACGAGCAGTACTTC. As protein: CASSLSRLADYEQYF.

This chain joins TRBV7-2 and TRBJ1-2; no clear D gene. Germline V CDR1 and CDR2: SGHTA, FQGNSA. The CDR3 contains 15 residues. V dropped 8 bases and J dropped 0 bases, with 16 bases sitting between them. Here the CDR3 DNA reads TGTGCCAGCGGAGGCGGAAAACCCACTAACTATGGCTACACCTTC. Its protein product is CASGGGKPTNYGYTF.

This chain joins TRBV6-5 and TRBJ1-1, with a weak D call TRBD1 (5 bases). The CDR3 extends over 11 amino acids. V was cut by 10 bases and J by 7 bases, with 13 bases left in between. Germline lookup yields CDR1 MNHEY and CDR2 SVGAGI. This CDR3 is CATWRGGEAFF. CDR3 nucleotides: TGTGCCACCTGGCGGGGCGGTGAAGCTTTCTTT.

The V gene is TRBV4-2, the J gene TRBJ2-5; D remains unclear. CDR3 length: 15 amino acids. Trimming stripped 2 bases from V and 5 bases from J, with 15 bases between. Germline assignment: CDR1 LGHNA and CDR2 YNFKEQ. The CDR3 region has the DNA TGTGCCAGCAGCCAATGGTCAGGTCTTTTTGAGACCCAGTACTTC. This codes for CASSQWSGLFETQYF.

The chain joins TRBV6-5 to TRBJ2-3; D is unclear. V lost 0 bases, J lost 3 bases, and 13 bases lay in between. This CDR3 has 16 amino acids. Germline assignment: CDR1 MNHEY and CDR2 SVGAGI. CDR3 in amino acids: CASSYSGTPRTDTQYF. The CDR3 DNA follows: TGTGCCAGCAGTTACTCGGGCACCCCACGGACAGATACGCAGTATTTT.